What follows are 9 T cell receptor beta chains derived from one specimen sequenced in a study of blood T cell repertoires in COVID-19. Only in-frame clones appear in the TCRdb table, and some are missing; sequencing was by immunoSEQ multiplex PCR. The data hold about 170,000 clones, with approximately 84% observed a single time. The sequenced sample consisted of peripheral blood. The origin of the receptors is a woman aged 80 or over with COVID-19, enrolled during active disease.

V gene TRBV27 combines with J gene TRBJ2-5; D perhaps matches TRBD1 (6 bases). CDR3 length: 12 residues. V was trimmed by 8 bases and J by 1 base, leaving 8 bases between them. Germline-derived CDR1 and CDR2 are MNHEY and SMNVEV (reference sequence). The DNA of the CDR3 is TGTGCCAGCGGACAGCCCCAAGAGACCCAGTACTTC. Translated, it gives CASGQPQETQYF.

This chain links TRBV7-2 with TRBJ2-3; D is possibly TRBD1 (5 bases). V was trimmed by 1 base and J by 6 bases, leaving 14 bases between them. The length of the CDR3 is 15 residues. CDR1 SGHTA and CDR2 FQGNSA come from the germline V gene. The CDR3 loop reads CASSLVVGLWDTQYF. The CDR3, as DNA: TGTGCCAGCAGCTTAGTGGTGGGGCTTTGGGATACGCAGTATTTT.

J is TRBJ2-3 and V is TRBV20-1; 7 bases are shared with TRBD2. V lost 5 bases and J lost 14; bases outside the gene matches: 10. Germline values: CDR1 DFQATT, CDR2 SNEGSKA (reference sequence). The CDR3 contains 11 residues. CDR3 bases: TGCAGTGCTTCTGACGGGGAGGGAAGGTATTTT. Protein: CSASDGEGRYF.

This clone was detected only once. The chain joins TRBV28 to TRBJ2-3; possibly TRBD1 for D (6 bases). The V end lost 4 bases, the J end lost 3 bases, and 23 bases lay between the germline ends. The CDR3 contains 18 residues. Germline loops: CDR1 MDHEN, CDR2 SYDVKM. The DNA for the CDR3 is TGTGCCAGCAGTTCTAGACCTGCCCAGGGGCCCCGGACAGATACGCAGTATTTT. This codes for CASSSRPAQGPRTDTQYF.

The chain employs TRBV9 and TRBJ2-1; maybe TRBD2 (5 bases). V was cut by 2 bases and J by 2 bases, with 11 bases left in between. The CDR3 consists of 15 residues. Germline values: CDR1 SGDLS, CDR2 YYNGEE. CDR3 loop: CASSVYLAPYNEQFF. The CDR3 coding sequence is TGTGCCAGCAGCGTTTACCTAGCCCCCTACAATGAGCAGTTCTTC. The complete variable domain, with remaining parts taken from reference TRBV9 and TRBJ2-1, reads DSGVTQTPKHLITATGQRVTLRCSPRSGDLSVYWYQQSLDQGLQFLIQYYNGEERAKGNILERFSAQQFPDLHSELNLSSLELGDSALYFCASSVYLAPYNEQFFGPGTRLTVL.

This clone was counted a few times. The chain is built from TRBV4-1 and TRBJ1-2; D gene ambiguous. The CDR3 is 12 amino acids. V was trimmed by 1 base and J by 7 bases, leaving 7 bases between them. The germline V gene encodes CDR1 MGHRA and CDR2 YSYEKL. In nucleotides, the CDR3 is TGCGCCAGCAGCCAAGGGGCCTTTGGCTACACCTTC. This gives the protein CASSQGAFGYTF.

This rearrangement joins TRBV12-3 or TRBV12-4 to TRBJ1-1; 7 bases are a match to TRBD1. V lost 6 bases and J lost 11; bases outside the gene matches: 12. This CDR3 has 13 residues. For the CDR3, the DNA is TGTGCCAGCAGGACAATCCGGGACAGTGAGGCTTTCTTT. Residues: CASRTIRDSEAFF.

The rearrangement links TRBV5-5 to TRBJ1-5; D not resolved. Per germline, CDR1 SGHKS and CDR2 YYEKEE (reference sequence). Trimming stripped 7 bases from V and 4 bases from J, with 12 bases between. The CDR3 is made up of 13 amino acids. The DNA of the CDR3 is TGTGCCAGCGGTAGACAAGCAAATCAGCCCCAGCATTTT. Encoded protein: CASGRQANQPQHF.

The chain links TRBV19 to TRBJ1-1; maybe TRBD1 (5 bases). Germline assignment: CDR1 LNHDA and CDR2 SQIVND (reference sequence). Deletions cut 9 bases from V and 0 bases from J, with 14 bases between. The CDR3 is made up of 14 amino acids. In DNA, the CDR3 is TGTGCCAGCCGCCGGCCAGGGATGAACACTGAAGCTTTCTTT. Residues: CASRRPGMNTEAFF.